This T cell receptor (beta chain) was sequenced in a study of cytomegalovirus exposure and HLA in healthy donors. Regarding the study as a whole: It was assumed in the presence/absence analyses that sequencing depth was roughly uniform across donors. TCR beta V segments were, for the most part, productive about 87% or about 30% of the time in an earlier analysis. An Asian-associated ancestry cluster reportedly showed fewer N-insertions than the roughly 670-donor mean in a later analysis. It was in a later analysis that TCR association rates were seen to vary by HLA locus, highest for DRB1 and lowest for HLA-C.

Germline CDR1 reads SGHTA; CDR2 reads FQGTGA. V was clipped by 5 bases and J by 7 bases; unmatched bases: 9. The CDR3 consists of 17 residues. As concerns this clone: Its antigen remains unknown.

The PCR employed 60 Vbeta primers together with 13 Jbeta primers. The table came from immunoSEQ multiplex PCR; TCRdb's copy has only in-frame clones and leaves some out. The sample carries more than 110,000 clones, around 85% recorded once. Input material: PBMCs. The source is a woman in her 50s in good health and CMV-seropositive. The chain combines TRBV7-3 with TRBJ2-2, with 14 bases lining up with TRBD2. The DNA of the CDR3 is TGTGCCAGCAGCCCACGACTAGCGGGGGGGCTTGGCGGGGAGCTGTTTTTT. It yields the protein CASSPRLAGGLGGELFF.